This T cell receptor beta chain was captured by sequencing in a study of CD8 T cells in Susac syndrome. CDR3 length: 13 residues. Germline V CDR1 and CDR2: LNHDA, SQIVND (reference sequence). The ends lost 3 bases at V and 10 bases at J; junction bases unmatched: 2. FACS enriched CD8+ TEMRA cells, while bulk CD8+ and CD4+ were negatively isolated. When the RNA was reverse transcribed, random hexamers were used with an input of about 0.5 to 1 ug. Amplification of TCR beta CDR3 by immunoSEQ multiplex PCR spanned 54 Vbeta and 13 Jbeta. MiXCR was run by TCRdb on the immunoSEQ multiplex PCR reads, yielding one entry per CDR3 protein. The sample has some 200,000 distinct CDR3 sequences, 80% to 95% seen once; the top ten hold about 0.12%.

J is TRBJ2-1 and V is TRBV19; 11 positions match TRBD2. Sequencing was performed on CD8+ T cells from PBMCs. The receptor's source is a human donor with multiple sclerosis. The CDR3 loop is CASSILAGGEQFF. CDR3 DNA: TGTGCCAGTAGTATTCTAGCGGGAGGCGAGCAGTTCTTC.